This T cell receptor beta chain is drawn from a study of cytomegalovirus exposure and HLA in healthy donors. The study, taken as a whole, reports: In a later analysis, a missense DCLRE1C variant was linked to TCR beta V- and J-gene trimming. A later analysis reported that several of the most significant clusters appeared to be linked to common viral pathogens, among them Epstein-Barr virus.

It was with 60 Vbeta and 13 Jbeta primers that the PCR ran. Method: immunoSEQ multiplex PCR; TCRdb's copy keeps in-frame clones and lacks some. The repertoire holds 130,000 to 150,000 clones, with nearly 80% as singletons. Germline CDR1 reads SNHLY; CDR2 reads FYNNEI. This CDR3 contains 13 residues. Trimming took 8 bases from V and 4 from J, leaving 14 bases between them. About this clone itself: Antigen specificity is unknown.

Though nominally healthy at sampling, donors likely had unrecorded immune exposures. The rearrangement uses TRBV2 and TRBJ2-5; D is uncertain. Sequenced sample: PBMCs. This TCR derives from a male donor in good health and CMV-seronegative. CDR3 protein: CASFWNSPETQYF. The CDR3 DNA follows: TGTGCCAGCTTTTGGAATAGCCCAGAGACCCAGTACTTC. The complete variable domain, with remaining parts taken from reference TRBV2 and TRBJ2-5, reads EPEVTQTPSHQVTQMGQEVILRCVPISNHLYFYWYRQILGQKVEFLVSFYNNEISEKSEIFDDQFSVERPDGSNFTLKIRSTKLEDSAMYFCASFWNSPETQYFGPGTRLLVL.